This T cell receptor beta chain was captured by sequencing in a study of T cell responses to AZD1222 COVID-19 vaccine. Generated by immunoSEQ multiplex PCR, the TCRdb table keeps only in-frame clones and is missing some. Among over 100,000 clones, about 87% were seen once, and the ten largest hold about 4%. The starting material was peripheral blood, obtained 28 days after the second AZD1222 dose. The receptor was isolated from an adult who received the AZD1222 COVID-19 vaccine.

CDR3 region: CASSVGVGTYEQYF. CDR3 bases: TGTGCCAGCAGCGTCGGGGTGGGGACCTACGAGCAGTACTTC. The rearrangement uses TRBV9 and TRBJ2-7; the D gene is possibly TRBD2 (5 bases). Trimming left V 2 bases short and J 2 bases short, with 11 bases between. The CDR3 sequence is 14 residues long. Looked up from germline, CDR1 is SGDLS and CDR2 is YYNGEE. Combining the CDR3 with reference TRBV9 and TRBJ2-7 gives the whole variable domain DSGVTQTPKHLITATGQRVTLRCSPRSGDLSVYWYQQSLDQGLQFLIQYYNGEERAKGNILERFSAQQFPDLHSELNLSSLELGDSALYFCASSVGVGTYEQYFGPGTRLTVT.